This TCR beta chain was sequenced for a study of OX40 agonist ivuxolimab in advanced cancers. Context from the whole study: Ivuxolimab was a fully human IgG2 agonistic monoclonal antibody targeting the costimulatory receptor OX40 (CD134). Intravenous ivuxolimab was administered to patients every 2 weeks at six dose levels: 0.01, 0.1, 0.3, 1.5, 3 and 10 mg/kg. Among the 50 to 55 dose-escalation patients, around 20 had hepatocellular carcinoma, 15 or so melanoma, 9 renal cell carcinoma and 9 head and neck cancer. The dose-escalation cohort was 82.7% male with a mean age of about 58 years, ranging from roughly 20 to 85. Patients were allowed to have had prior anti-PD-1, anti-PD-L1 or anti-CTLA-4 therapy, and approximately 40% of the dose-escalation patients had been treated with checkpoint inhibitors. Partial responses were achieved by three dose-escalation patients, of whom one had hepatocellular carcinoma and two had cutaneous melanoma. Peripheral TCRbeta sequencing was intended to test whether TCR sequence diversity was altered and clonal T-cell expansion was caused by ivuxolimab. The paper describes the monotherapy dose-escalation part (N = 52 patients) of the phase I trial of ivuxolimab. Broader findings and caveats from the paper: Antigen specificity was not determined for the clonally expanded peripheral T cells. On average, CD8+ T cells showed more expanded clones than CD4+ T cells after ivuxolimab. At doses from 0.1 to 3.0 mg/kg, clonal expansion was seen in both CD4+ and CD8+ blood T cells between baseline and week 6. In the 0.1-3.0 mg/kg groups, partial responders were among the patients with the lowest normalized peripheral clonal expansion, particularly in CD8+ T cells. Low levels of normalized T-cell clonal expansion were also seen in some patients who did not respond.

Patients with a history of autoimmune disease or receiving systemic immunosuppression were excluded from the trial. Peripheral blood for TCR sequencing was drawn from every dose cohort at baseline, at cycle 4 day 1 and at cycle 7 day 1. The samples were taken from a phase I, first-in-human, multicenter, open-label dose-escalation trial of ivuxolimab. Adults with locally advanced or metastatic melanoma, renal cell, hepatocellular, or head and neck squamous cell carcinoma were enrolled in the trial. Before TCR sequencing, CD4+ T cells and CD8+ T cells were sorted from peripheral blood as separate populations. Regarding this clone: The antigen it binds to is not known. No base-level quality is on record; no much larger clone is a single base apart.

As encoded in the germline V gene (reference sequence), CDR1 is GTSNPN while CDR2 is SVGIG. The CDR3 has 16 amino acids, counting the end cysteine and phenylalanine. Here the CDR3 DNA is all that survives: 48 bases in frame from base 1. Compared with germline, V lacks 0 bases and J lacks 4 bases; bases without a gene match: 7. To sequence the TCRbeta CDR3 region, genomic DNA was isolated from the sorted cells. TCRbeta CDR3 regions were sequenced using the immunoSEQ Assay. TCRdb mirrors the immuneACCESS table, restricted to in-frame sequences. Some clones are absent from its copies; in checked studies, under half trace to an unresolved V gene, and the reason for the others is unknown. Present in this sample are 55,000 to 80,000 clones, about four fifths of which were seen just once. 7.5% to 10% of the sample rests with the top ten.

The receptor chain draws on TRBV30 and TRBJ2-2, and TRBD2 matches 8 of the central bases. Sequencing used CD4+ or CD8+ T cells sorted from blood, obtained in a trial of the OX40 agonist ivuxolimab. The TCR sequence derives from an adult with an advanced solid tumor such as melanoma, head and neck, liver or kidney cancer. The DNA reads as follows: TGTGCCTGGAGTGTACCCGGGAGGGCCTTCACCGGGGAGCTGTTTTTT. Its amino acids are CAWSVPGRAFTGELFF.